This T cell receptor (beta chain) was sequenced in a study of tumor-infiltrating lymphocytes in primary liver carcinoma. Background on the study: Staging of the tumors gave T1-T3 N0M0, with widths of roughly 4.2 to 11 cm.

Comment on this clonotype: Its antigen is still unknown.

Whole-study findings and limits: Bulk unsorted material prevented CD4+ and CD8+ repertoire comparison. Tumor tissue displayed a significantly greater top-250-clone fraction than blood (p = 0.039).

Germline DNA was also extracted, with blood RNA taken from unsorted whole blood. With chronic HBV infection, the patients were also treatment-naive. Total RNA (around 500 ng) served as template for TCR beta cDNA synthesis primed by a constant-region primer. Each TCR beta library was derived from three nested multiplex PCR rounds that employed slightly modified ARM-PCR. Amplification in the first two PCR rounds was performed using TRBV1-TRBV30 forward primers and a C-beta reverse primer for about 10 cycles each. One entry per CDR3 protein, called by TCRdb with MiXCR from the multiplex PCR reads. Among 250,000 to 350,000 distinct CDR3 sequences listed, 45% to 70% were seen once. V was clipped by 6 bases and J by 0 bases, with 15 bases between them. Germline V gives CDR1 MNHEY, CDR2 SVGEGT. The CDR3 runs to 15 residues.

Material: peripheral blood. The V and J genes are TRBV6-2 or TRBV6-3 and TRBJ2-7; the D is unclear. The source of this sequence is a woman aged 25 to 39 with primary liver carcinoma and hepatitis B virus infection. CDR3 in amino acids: CASSTMSRSSYEQYF. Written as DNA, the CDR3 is TGTGCCAGCAGCACCATGAGTCGGAGCTCCTACGAGCAGTACTTC.